This T cell receptor (beta chain) came from a study of hypomethylating agent response in myelodysplastic syndrome. Study context: Either azacitidine (about 70% of the 11) or decitabine (3 of 11) was given.

T-cell subsets were not sorted; bulk bone marrow was analyzed. As regards this clone: What it recognizes is unknown.

Study observations and caveats: Responders gained more novel clonotypes; non-responders had more contracted clonotypes after treatment.

CDR1 SGHNT and CDR2 YENEEA come from the germline V gene. The CDR3 loop spans 14 amino acids. The V gene lost 1 base and the J gene lost 2 bases, with 9 bases spanning the gap. Authors' processing steps: VDJdb flagged about 1.7% of under 200,000 unique clonotypes as previously reported viral-epitope-specific. Clones were sequenced by immunoSEQ multiplex PCR, and TCRdb holds only the in-frame ones, with some missing. That table supplies the V and J calls and clone size; D and trimming were determined from the DNA. The sample has about 2,800 clones; around 82% are singletons. Material: bone marrow, obtained before or after starting hypomethylating agent treatment for myelodysplastic syndrome (not recorded which). The chain is built from TRBV11-3 and TRBJ2-7; D possibly corresponds to TRBD1 (5 bases). The TCR sequence derives from a human donor with myelodysplastic syndrome. The CDR3 is CASSLGGRTYEQYF. CDR3 coding DNA: TGTGCCAGCAGCTTAGGGGGCAGAACCTACGAGCAGTACTTC.